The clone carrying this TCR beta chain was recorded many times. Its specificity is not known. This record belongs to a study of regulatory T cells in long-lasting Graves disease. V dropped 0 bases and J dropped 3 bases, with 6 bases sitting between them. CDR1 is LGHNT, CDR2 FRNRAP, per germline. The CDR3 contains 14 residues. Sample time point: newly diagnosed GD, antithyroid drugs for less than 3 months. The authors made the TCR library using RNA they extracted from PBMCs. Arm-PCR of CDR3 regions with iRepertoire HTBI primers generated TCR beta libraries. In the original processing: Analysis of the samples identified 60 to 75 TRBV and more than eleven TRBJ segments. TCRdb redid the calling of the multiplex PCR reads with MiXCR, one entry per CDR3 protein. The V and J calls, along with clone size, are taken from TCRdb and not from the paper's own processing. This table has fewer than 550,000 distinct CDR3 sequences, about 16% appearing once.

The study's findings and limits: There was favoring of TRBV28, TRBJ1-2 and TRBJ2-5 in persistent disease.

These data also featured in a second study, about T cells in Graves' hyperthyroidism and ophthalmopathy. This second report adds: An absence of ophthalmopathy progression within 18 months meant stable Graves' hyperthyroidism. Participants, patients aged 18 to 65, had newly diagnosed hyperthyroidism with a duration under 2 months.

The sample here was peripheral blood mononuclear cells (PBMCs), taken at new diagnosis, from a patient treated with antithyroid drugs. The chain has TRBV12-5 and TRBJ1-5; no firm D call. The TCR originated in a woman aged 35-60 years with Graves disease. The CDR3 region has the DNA TGTGCTAGTGGTTTGGTAAGGGCCAATCAGCCCCAGCATTTT. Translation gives CASGLVRANQPQHF.